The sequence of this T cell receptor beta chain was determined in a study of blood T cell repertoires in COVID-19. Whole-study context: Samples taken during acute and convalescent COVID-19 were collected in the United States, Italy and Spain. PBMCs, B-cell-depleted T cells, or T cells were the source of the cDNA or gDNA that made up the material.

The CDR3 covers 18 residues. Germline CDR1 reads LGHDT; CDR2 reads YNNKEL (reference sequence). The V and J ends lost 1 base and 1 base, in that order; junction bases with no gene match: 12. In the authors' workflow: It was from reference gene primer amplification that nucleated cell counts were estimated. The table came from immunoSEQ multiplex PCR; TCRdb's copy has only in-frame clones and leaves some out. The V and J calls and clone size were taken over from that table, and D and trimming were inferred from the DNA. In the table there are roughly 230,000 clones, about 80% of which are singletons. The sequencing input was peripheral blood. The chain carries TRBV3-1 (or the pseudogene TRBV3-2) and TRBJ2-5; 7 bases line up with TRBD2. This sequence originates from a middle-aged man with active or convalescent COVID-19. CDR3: CASSQGYSAGTIQETQYF. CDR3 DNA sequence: TGTGCCAGCAGCCAAGGATACAGTGCCGGGACTATCCAAGAGACCCAGTACTTC.